These T cell receptor beta chains were read from a single sample in a study of blood T cells in healthy people across ages. TCRdb redid the calling of the 5' RACE reads with MiXCR, one entry per CDR3 protein. The table shows some 1.6 million distinct CDR3 sequences, with almost 35% occurring only once. Material: blood. The receptors were sampled from a woman aged 30 to 39 in good health. Both conserved end residues are part of each CDR3. The D gene is left open where the match is weak. Size values are once, few and many counts, or a class for expanded clones, and some rows have none.

>TRBV27|-|-|TRBJ2-1
TGTGCCAGCAGTTTCGGCAGGTTCTATGAGCAGTTCTTC
CASSFGRFYEQFF
>TRBV11-2|-|TRBD2|TRBJ2-5
TGTGCCAGCAGCTCCCCGGGACTAGCGAAAGAGACCCAGTACTTC
CASSSPGLAKETQYF
>TRBV28|-|-|TRBJ2-6
TGTGCCAGCAGGCCGCTGATCAGTTACTCTGGGGCCAACGTCCTGACTTTC
CASRPLISYSGANVLTF
>TRBV12-3/TRBV12-4|-|-|TRBJ2-5
TGTGCCAGCAACCCGAGAGGGGTTCTGTACCAAGAGACCCAGTACTTC
CASNPRGVLYQETQYF
>TRBV27|-|-|TRBJ2-7
TGTGCCAGCTCCCGAGGGGGGTACTTC
CASSRGGYF
>TRBV12-3/TRBV12-4|-|-|TRBJ2-3
TGTGCCAGCAGCCCCCCGGGGACAACATCCACAGATACGCAGTATTTT
CASSPPGTTSTDTQYF
>TRBV2|-|-|TRBJ1-4
TGTGCCAGCAGTACCCCGAACAGGGCTGAAAAACTGTTTTTT
CASSTPNRAEKLFF
>TRBV20-1|-|-|TRBJ2-5
TGCAGTGCTTCCGTCGGGACTCAAGAGACCCAGTACTTC
CSASVGTQETQYF
>TRBV4-1|few|TRBD2|TRBJ2-1
TGCGCCAGCAGCCAAGTCGCTAGCGGGGTATCCTACAATGAGCAGTTCTTC
CASSQVASGVSYNEQFF
>TRBV6-6|few|-|TRBJ2-3
TGTGCCACGACAAAGGCGGAGGGGACAGATACGCAGTATTTT
CATTKAEGTDTQYF
>TRBV6-5|once|-|TRBJ1-2
TGTGCCAGCAGTAACTTCGGGACGGGCTTAATGAATGGCTACACCTTC
CASSNFGTGLMNGYTF
>TRBV4-2|once|-|TRBJ2-3
TGTGCCAGCAGCCAAGAATGGGGAGGTGTAGATACGCAGTATTTT
CASSQEWGGVDTQYF
>TRBV12-3/TRBV12-4|-|-|TRBJ1-6
TGTGCCAGCAGTTTCGAGGGAGCGGGTTCACCCCTCCACTTT
CASSFEGAGSPLHF
>TRBV27|few|TRBD1|TRBJ1-2
TGTGCCAGCAGTTTGACAGGGGAGGGGGGCTACACCTTC
CASSLTGEGGYTF
>TRBV19|-|-|TRBJ2-7
TGTGCCAGTAGTTCCGGACACTTAAGGGGCTACGAGCAGTACTTC
CASSSGHLRGYEQYF
>TRBV27|few|-|TRBJ2-1
TGTGCCAGCAGTGTCGCACGTAGGGATGAGCAGTTCTTC
CASSVARRDEQFF
>TRBV5-5|once|TRBD2|TRBJ2-1
TGTGCCAGCAGCTTGGGGCCGCTAGCGGGGGGTGAGCAGTTCTTC
CASSLGPLAGGEQFF
>TRBV20-1|many|TRBD1|TRBJ2-5
TGCAGTGCTCGTGCCAGACTGACCAGGACAGGAGTCCAAGAGACCCAGTACTTC
CSARARLTRTGVQETQYF
>TRBV20-1|many|-|TRBJ2-7
TGCAGTGCTAGAGGGGGAGTTGTCGAGCAGTACTTC
CSARGGVVEQYF
>TRBV7-9|few|TRBD2|TRBJ2-7
TGTGCCAGCAGCTTAAACGGCCGGGAGGGAGTCGAGCAGTACTTC
CASSLNGREGVEQYF
>TRBV28|few|-|TRBJ2-1
TGTGCCAGCGGGGGCCGTGGGCGGGAGAGCTACAATGAGCAGTTCTTC
CASGGRGRESYNEQFF
>TRBV10-2|-|-|TRBJ2-3
TGCGCCACTCGAACCGGGAGGGCCGACAGGGGGTATTTT
CATRTGRADRGYF
>TRBV20-1|few|TRBD1|TRBJ1-4
TGCAGTGCCCCTAGGGAGGGGGCAGGGCTGTCTAATGAAAAACTGTTTTTT
CSAPREGAGLSNEKLFF
>TRBV9|few|-|TRBJ2-3
TGTGCCAGCAGCGTAGCTTACACAGATACGCAGTATTTT
CASSVAYTDTQYF
>TRBV5-1|-|-|TRBJ2-5
TGCGCCAGCAGCTTGGTATCTGAGGGATTGAAGACCCAGTACTTC
CASSLVSEGLKTQYF
>TRBV20-1|few|TRBD1|TRBJ1-2
TGCAGTGCTACCCCAGGGGGTCTAGGCTACACCTTC
CSATPGGLGYTF
>TRBV20-1|few|TRBD2|TRBJ2-5
TGCAGTGCTACCAGCGGGGCCCTAGGGGAGACCCAGTACTTC
CSATSGALGETQYF
>TRBV29-1|-|-|TRBJ1-4
TGCAGCGTTCGGGAGCGAACTGGTGAAAAACTGTTTTTT
CSVRERTGEKLFF
>TRBV20-1|few|-|TRBJ1-4
TGCAGTGCGGGCGACATCACAGGTTGGCATGAAAAACTGTTTTTT
CSAGDITGWHEKLFF
>TRBV9|-|TRBD2|TRBJ2-1
TGTGCCAGCAGCGTAGCGGGAGGGGGTGCCTACAATGAGCAGTTCTTC
CASSVAGGGAYNEQFF
>TRBV3-1|once|-|TRBJ2-2
TGTGCCAGCAGCCAAGATAGGGGCGGGGAGCCGTTTTTT
CASSQDRGGEPFF
>TRBV5-6|-|TRBD1|TRBJ2-7
TGTGCCAGCAGCGGACAGGGAGGAACCTACGAGCAGTACTTC
CASSGQGGTYEQYF
>TRBV11-1|-|-|TRBJ2-1
TGTGCCAGCAGCTTAGCGCACGGACGGGGGGCAAATGAGCAGTTCTTC
CASSLAHGRGANEQFF
>TRBV11-2|few|TRBD2|TRBJ2-1
TGTGCCAGCAGTCACGCCAGCGGGGGGGCAAGTGAGCAGTTCTTC
CASSHASGGASEQFF
>TRBV4-1|many|TRBD2|TRBJ2-5
TGCGCCAGCAGCCCTCAGCCGGGCGGGGGTGAAGAAGAGACCCAGTACTTC
CASSPQPGGGEEETQYF
>TRBV7-9|few|-|TRBJ2-5
TGTGCCAGCAGCTCGGGGGATCGGACTGGAGGGACCCAGTACTTC
CASSSGDRTGGTQYF
>TRBV5-1|-|-|TRBJ2-3
TGCGCCAGCAGCTTGGGGAGCCCTAAACGCACAGATACGCAGTATTTT
CASSLGSPKRTDTQYF
>TRBV28|-|TRBD1|TRBJ2-7
TGTGCCAGCAGTTCCCTTGACAGGGGGCTCACCTACGAGCAGTACTTC
CASSSLDRGLTYEQYF
>TRBV29-1|many|TRBD1|TRBJ2-3
TGCAGCGTTGCGCCATGGGGCAGGGGGACAGATACGCAGTATTTT
CSVAPWGRGTDTQYF
>TRBV20-1|few|TRBD1|TRBJ1-2
TGCAGTGCCACCCGGACAGGGGGCGTTGGTGGCTACACCTTC
CSATRTGGVGGYTF
>TRBV15|few|-|TRBJ1-1
TGTGCCACCAGCTCCCGACAGCTGTACACTGAAGCTTTCTTT
CATSSRQLYTEAFF
>TRBV7-8|-|-|TRBJ1-2
TGTGCCAGCAGCTTAGATGGGGGGTCCAGGTATGGCTACACCTTC
CASSLDGGSRYGYTF
>TRBV14|-|TRBD1|TRBJ1-2
TGTGCCAGCACCTCGGACAGGGTAGGAGGCTACACCTTC
CASTSDRVGGYTF
>TRBV20-1|-|TRBD2|TRBJ2-1
TGCAGTGCTCCCCGGGAGGGGACTAGCTCCAATGAGCAGTTCTTC
CSAPREGTSSNEQFF
>TRBV7-2|-|-|TRBJ2-7
TGTGCCAGCAGCTTAATGCACGAGCAGTACTTC
CASSLMHEQYF
>TRBV12-3/TRBV12-4|many|-|TRBJ2-7
TGTGCCAGCAGTTTCGGGGATAGCTACGAGCAGTACTTC
CASSFGDSYEQYF
>TRBV19|few|-|TRBJ1-5
TGTGCCAGCAGCGGGACAACCCATCAGCCCCAGCATTTT
CASSGTTHQPQHF
>TRBV9|-|-|TRBJ1-5
TGTGCCAGCAGCGTAGGGGGCCCGGCCGACCCCCAGCATTTT
CASSVGGPADPQHF
>TRBV3-1|-|-|TRBJ1-1
TGTGCCAGCAGCCAAGTATCGGGGAGCACTGAAGCTTTCTTT
CASSQVSGSTEAFF
>TRBV7-8|few|-|TRBJ2-5
TGTGCCAGCAGCTTAAATGGGCCGCGCACAGAGACCCAGTACTTC
CASSLNGPRTETQYF
>TRBV3-1|many|-|TRBJ2-7
TGTGCCAGCAGCCAAGACCGGGGCGAGCAGTACTTC
CASSQDRGEQYF
>TRBV5-1|many|TRBD1|TRBJ1-2
TGTGCCAGCAGTCCAGGGACAGCTTATGGCTACACCTTC
CASSPGTAYGYTF
>TRBV28|many|TRBD2|TRBJ2-2
TGTGCCAGCAGCCGGACTAGCGGGAACACCGGGGAGCTGTTTTTT
CASSRTSGNTGELFF
>TRBV20-1|many|TRBD1|TRBJ2-1
TGCAGTGCTAGCCAGGGGGCTAGCGATGAGCAGTTCTTC
CSASQGASDEQFF
>TRBV5-1|-|-|TRBJ2-2
TGCGCCAGCAGCTTGGGACAGTACACCGGGGAGCTGTTTTTT
CASSLGQYTGELFF
>TRBV21-1|-|-|TRBJ2-1
TGTGCCAGCAGCAAGGTGGGAGTGACTAGCGGGACAAATGAGCAGTTCTTC
CASSKVGVTSGTNEQFF
>TRBV30|-|-|TRBJ1-2
TGTGCCTGGAGTGCGGGGGTAAACTATGGCTACACCTTC
CAWSAGVNYGYTF
>TRBV5-1|-|-|TRBJ2-7
TGCGCCAGCAGCCCATTAAACCGAGGGGCCCATTCCTCCTACGAGCAGTACTTC
CASSPLNRGAHSSYEQYF